The 4 T cell receptor beta chains given below trace back to one sample, sequenced in a study of cytotoxic CD8 clonotypes in ibrutinib-treated CLL. Clones were read by immunoSEQ multiplex PCR, and TCRdb kept only the in-frame ones, dropping some. The sample lists some 140,000 clones, 91% occurring once. The sequenced sample was PBMCs, obtained after 12 months of ibrutinib treatment. These receptors all stem from a human donor with chronic lymphocytic leukemia.

This clone has just a few counts. V usage is TRBV18 and J usage is TRBJ1-5; unclear D gene. The length of the CDR3 is 16 residues. The germline CDR1 and CDR2 sequences are KGHSH and LQKENI. V lost 0 bases, J lost 5 bases, and 14 bases lay in between. The CDR3 sequence is CASSPPVGRRDQPQHF. The CDR3 DNA reads as TGTGCCAGCTCACCACCCGTGGGGAGGAGAGATCAGCCCCAGCATTTT.

The chain combines TRBV9 with TRBJ2-1, with 9 bases aligning to TRBD2. Germline CDR1 is SGDLS and CDR2 is YYNGEE. V lost 4 bases and J lost 10; bases outside the gene matches: 3. The CDR3 has 12 amino acids. Here the CDR3 reads CASSSGLAEQFF. As DNA, the CDR3 is TGTGCCAGCAGCTCCGGACTAGCGGAGCAGTTCTTC.

The gene calls are TRBV7-2 and TRBJ2-1; TRBD2 matches 7 bases. The CDR3 has 15 amino acids. CDR1 SGHTA and CDR2 FQGNSA come from the germline V gene. V was clipped by 4 bases and J by 1 base; unmatched bases: 4. CDR3 DNA: TGTGCCAGCAGCTCCGAGCGGGATTCCTACAATGAGCAGTTCTTC. It codes for CASSSERDSYNEQFF.

The chain uses TRBV14 and TRBJ2-1, with TRBD2 matching over 11 bases. The CDR3 has 15 residues. The J segment lost 7 bases and the V segment lost 2 bases, leaving 4 bases of the junction unmatched. The germline V gene has CDR1 SGHDN and CDR2 FVKESK. The CDR3 bases are TGTGCCAGCAGCCAACTAGCGGGAGGCCGGAATGAGCAGTTCTTC. The encoded protein is CASSQLAGGRNEQFF.